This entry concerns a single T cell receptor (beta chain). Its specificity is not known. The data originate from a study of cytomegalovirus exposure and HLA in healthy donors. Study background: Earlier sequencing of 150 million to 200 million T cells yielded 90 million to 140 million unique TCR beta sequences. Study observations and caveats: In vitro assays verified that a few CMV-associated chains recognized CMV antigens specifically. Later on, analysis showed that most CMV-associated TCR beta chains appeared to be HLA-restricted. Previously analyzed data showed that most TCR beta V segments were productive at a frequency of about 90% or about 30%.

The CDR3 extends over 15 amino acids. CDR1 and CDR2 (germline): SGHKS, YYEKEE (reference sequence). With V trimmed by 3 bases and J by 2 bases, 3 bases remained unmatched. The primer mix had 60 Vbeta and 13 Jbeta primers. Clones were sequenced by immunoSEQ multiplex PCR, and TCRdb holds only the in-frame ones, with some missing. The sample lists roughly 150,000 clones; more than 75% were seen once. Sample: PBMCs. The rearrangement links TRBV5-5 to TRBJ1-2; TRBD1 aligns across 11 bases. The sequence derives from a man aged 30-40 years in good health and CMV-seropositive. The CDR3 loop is CASSWRTGGNYGYTF. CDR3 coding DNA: TGTGCCAGCAGCTGGCGGACAGGGGGCAACTATGGCTACACCTTC.